This T cell receptor (beta chain) was sequenced in a study of cytomegalovirus exposure and HLA in healthy donors. Study at large: A later analysis reported the 120 validation repertoires used the same platform as the roughly 700 first-cohort repertoires.

The germline V gene has CDR1 LNHNV and CDR2 YYDKDF (reference sequence). This CDR3 region has 16 residues. With V trimmed by 3 bases and J by 3 bases, 8 bases remained unmatched. In regard to this clone: Its antigen is undetermined.

Measured with immunoSEQ multiplex PCR; TCRdb has only the in-frame clones, and not every one. The sample yields some 140,000 clones, approximately 87% seen once. Study-wide results and caveats: As confirmed in vitro, a few CMV-associated chains were specific for CMV antigens. Most TCRs appeared rarely, but some public TCRs recurred in many donors. The finding came from a later analysis; first-cohort TCR clusters tended to co-occur in the 130 or so validation repertoires.

The clonotype comes from a man between 18 and 35 years old in good health and CMV-seronegative. This chain links TRBV15 with TRBJ2-1, with TRBD2 identical over 7 bases. Specimen: PBMCs. CDR3: CATSSGTTINYNEQFF. For the CDR3, the DNA is TGTGCCACCAGCAGCGGGACTACGATAAACTACAATGAGCAGTTCTTC.